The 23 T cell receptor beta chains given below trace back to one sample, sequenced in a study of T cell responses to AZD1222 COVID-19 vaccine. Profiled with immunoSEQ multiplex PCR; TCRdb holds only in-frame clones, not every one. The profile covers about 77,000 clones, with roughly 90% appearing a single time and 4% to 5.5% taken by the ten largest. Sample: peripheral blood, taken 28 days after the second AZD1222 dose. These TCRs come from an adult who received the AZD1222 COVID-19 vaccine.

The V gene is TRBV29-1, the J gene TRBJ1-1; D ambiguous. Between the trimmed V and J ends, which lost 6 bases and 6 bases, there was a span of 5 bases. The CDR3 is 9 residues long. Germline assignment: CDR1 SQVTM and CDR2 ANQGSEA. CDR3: CSVGPEAFF. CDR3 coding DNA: TGCAGCGTCGGACCTGAAGCTTTCTTT.

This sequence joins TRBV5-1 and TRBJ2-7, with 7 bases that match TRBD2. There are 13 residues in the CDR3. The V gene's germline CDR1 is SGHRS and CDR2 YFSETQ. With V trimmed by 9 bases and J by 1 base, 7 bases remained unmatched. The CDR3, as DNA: TGCGCCACTCGGGGGGACCGGTCCTACGAGCAGTACTTC. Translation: CATRGDRSYEQYF.

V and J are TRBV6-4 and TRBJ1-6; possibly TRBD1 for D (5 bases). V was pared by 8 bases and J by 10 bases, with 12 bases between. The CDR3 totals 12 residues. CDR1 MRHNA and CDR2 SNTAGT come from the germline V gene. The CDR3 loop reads CASGERGSPLHF. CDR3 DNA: TGTGCCAGCGGAGAACGGGGCTCACCCCTCCACTTT.

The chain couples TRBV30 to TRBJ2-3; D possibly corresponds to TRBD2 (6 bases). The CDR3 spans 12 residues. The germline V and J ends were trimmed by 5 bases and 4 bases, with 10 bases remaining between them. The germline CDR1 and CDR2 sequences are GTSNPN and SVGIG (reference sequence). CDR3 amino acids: CAWETGADTQYF. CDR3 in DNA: TGTGCCTGGGAAACGGGGGCAGATACGCAGTATTTT.

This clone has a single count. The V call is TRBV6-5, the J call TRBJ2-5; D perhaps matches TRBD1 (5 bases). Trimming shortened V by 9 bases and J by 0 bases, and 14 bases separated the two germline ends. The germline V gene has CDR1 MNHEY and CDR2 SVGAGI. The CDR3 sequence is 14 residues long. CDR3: CASSRQPHQETQYF. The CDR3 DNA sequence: TGTGCCAGTAGTAGACAGCCTCACCAAGAGACCCAGTACTTC.

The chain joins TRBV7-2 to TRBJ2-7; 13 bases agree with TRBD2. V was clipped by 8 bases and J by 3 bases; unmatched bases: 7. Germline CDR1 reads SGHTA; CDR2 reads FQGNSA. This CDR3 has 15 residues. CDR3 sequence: CASRRTSGSYYEQYF. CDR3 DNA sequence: TGTGCCAGCCGACGGACTAGCGGGAGTTACTACGAGCAGTACTTC.

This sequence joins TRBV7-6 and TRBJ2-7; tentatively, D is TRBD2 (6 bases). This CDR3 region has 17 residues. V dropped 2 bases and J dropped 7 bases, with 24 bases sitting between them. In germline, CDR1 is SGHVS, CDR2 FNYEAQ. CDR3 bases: TGTGCCAGCAGCTTAAGCCGCCTTTCTCCGGGAGTGGGAGAGCAGTACTTC. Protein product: CASSLSRLSPGVGEQYF.

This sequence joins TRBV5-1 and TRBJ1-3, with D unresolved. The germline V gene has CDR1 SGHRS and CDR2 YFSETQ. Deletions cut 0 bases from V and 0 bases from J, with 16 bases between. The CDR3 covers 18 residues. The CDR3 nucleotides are TGCGCCAGCAGCTTGGATTTGGGCGGGTCGAGCTCTGGAAACACCATATATTTT. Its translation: CASSLDLGGSSSGNTIYF.

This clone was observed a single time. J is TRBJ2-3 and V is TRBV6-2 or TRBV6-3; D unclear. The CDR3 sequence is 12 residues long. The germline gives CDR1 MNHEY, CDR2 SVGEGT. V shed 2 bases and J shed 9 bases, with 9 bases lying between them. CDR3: CASSYPSQTQYF. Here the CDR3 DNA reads TGTGCCAGCAGTTACCCTTCCCAGACGCAGTATTTT.

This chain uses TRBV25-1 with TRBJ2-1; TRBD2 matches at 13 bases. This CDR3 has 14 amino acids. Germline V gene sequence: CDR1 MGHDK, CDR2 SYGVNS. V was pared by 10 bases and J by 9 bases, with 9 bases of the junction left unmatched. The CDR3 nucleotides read TGTGCCACCTCCGGACTAGCGGGAGTGAGTGAGCAGTTCTTC. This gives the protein CATSGLAGVSEQFF.

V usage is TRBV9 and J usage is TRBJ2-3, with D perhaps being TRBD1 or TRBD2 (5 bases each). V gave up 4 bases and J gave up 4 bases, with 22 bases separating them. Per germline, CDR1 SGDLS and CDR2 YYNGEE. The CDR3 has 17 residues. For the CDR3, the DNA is TGTGCCAGCAGCAACCCGCGGACGTCCCGGGGCCCAGATACGCAGTATTTT. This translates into CASSNPRTSRGPDTQYF.

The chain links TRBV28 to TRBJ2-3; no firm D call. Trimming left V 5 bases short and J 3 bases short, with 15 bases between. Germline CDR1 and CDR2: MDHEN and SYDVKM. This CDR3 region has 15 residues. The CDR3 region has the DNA TGTGCCAGCAGTCAAGGGCGGTTTACGACAGATACGCAGTATTTT. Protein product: CASSQGRFTTDTQYF.

The CDR3 DNA follows: TGCAGCGTTGACCGTAGGGGGACTCGGGCCTACAATGAGCAGTTCTTC. Amino acids: CSVDRRGTRAYNEQFF. This rearrangement joins TRBV29-1 to TRBJ2-1; D tentatively reads TRBD1 or TRBD2 (6 bases each). CDR1 and CDR2 from the germline V gene are SQVTM and ANQGSEA. Between the trimmed V and J ends, which lost 3 bases and 2 bases, there was a span of 17 bases. This CDR3 has 16 residues.

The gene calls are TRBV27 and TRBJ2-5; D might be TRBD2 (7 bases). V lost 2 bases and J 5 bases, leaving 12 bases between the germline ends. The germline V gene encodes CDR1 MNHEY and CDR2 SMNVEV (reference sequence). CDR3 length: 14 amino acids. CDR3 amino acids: CASSLARGGETQYF. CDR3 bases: TGTGCCAGCAGTTTAGCGAGGGGGGGGGAGACCCAGTACTTC.

The CDR3 loop is CASSQYSHGYTF. CDR3 nucleotides: TGTGCCAGCAGCCAATACAGTCATGGCTACACCTTC. This chain joins TRBV28 and TRBJ1-2; unclear D gene. Germline lookup yields CDR1 MDHEN and CDR2 SYDVKM. This CDR3 has 12 residues. Trimming cost V 6 bases and J 6 bases, with 11 bases left between them.

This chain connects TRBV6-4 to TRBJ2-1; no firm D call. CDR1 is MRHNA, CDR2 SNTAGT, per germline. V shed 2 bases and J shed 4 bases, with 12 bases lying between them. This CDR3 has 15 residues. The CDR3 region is CASSDQSSGYNEQFF. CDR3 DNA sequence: TGTGCCAGCAGTGACCAGAGTTCGGGTTACAATGAGCAGTTCTTC.

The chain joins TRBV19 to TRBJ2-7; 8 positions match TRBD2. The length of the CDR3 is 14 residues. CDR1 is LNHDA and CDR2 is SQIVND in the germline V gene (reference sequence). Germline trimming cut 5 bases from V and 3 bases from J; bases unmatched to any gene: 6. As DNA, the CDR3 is TGTGCCAGTAGTCAGGGACTAGTAAACTACGAGCAGTACTTC. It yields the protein CASSQGLVNYEQYF.

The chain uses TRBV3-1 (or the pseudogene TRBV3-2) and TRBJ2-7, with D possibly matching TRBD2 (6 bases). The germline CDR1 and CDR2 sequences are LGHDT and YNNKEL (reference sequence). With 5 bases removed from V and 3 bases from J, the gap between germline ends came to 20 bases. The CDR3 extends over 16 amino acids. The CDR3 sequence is CASSYAWDSTYYEQYF. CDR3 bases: TGTGCCAGCAGCTACGCTTGGGACTCTACGTACTACGAGCAGTACTTC.

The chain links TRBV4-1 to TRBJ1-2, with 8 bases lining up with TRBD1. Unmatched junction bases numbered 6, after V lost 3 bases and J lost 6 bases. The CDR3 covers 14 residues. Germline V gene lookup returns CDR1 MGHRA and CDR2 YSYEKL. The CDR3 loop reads CASSQSGGADGYTF. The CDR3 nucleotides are TGCGCCAGCAGCCAGTCAGGGGGCGCGGATGGCTACACCTTC.

CDR3 sequence: CASSEGQPQHF. CDR3 DNA sequence: TGTGCCAGCAGTGAGGGTCAGCCCCAGCATTTT. This chain connects TRBV6-1 to TRBJ1-5; D not resolved. The length of the CDR3 is 11 residues. V dropped 3 bases and J dropped 6 bases, with 3 bases sitting between them. The V gene's germline CDR1 is MNHNS and CDR2 SASEGT.

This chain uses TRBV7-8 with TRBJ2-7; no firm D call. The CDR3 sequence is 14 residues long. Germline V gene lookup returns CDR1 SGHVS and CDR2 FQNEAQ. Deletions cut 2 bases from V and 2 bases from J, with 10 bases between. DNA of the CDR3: TGTGCCAGCAGCTTAAGGACGGAGCCCTACGAGCAGTACTTC. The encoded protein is CASSLRTEPYEQYF.

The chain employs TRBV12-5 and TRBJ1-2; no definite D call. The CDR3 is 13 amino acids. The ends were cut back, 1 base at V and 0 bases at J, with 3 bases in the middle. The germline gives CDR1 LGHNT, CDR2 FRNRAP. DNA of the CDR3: TGTGCTAGTGGTTTGGCATCTAACTATGGCTACACCTTC. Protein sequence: CASGLASNYGYTF.

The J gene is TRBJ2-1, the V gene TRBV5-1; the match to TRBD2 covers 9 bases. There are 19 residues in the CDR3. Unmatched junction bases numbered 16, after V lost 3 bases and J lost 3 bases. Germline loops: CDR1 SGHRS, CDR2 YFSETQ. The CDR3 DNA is TGCGCCAGCAGCTCCTTTTCCGGGCGGGAGGGGCCATTCTACAATGAGCAGTTCTTC. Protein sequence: CASSSFSGREGPFYNEQFF.